This entry describes one T cell receptor beta chain. Its cognate antigen is unknown. The data are from a study of cytomegalovirus exposure and HLA in healthy donors. Germline CDR1 reads MNHNY; CDR2 reads SVGAGI (reference sequence). Trimming removed 6 bases from V and 4 bases from J, with 19 bases in between. CDR3 length: 16 amino acids. The approximately 120-subject validation cohort, separate from the approximately 670-subject first cohort, included the donors. Sequenced by immunoSEQ multiplex PCR; TCRdb stores in-frame clones only, minus some. The data hold tens of thousands of clones, with 90% to 95% observed a single time. Points from the study as a whole: According to a subsequent analysis, TCR clusters from the first cohort were inclined to appear together in the 120 validation repertoires.

The TCR was taken from a man aged 18 to 29 in good health and CMV-seronegative. Material for sequencing was PBMCs. The rearrangement joins TRBV6-6 to TRBJ1-5; D is possibly TRBD1 (5 bases). CDR3 coding DNA: TGTGCCAGCAGCAACGCGGGGGGGATAGGGAATCAGCCCCAGCATTTT. Its protein product is CASSNAGGIGNQPQHF.